These 22 T cell receptor beta chains share one sample of origin, sequenced in a study of blood T cell repertoires in COVID-19. Generated by immunoSEQ multiplex PCR, the TCRdb table keeps only in-frame clones and is missing some. Of about 230,000 clones listed, roughly 85% are singletons. The sequenced material came from peripheral blood. The source of these receptors is a man aged 35 to 55 with acute or convalescent COVID-19.

The chain couples TRBV7-9 to TRBJ2-7; TRBD1 matches 7 bases. This CDR3 comprises 15 residues. J was trimmed by 4 bases and V by 5 bases; bases with no gene match: 11. Germline CDR1 and CDR2: SEHNR and FQNEAQ (reference sequence). The CDR3 spells CASSNHRGEQYEQYF. The CDR3 coding sequence is TGTGCCAGCAGCAATCACAGGGGTGAGCAATACGAGCAGTACTTC.

The sample holds one count of this clone. V and J are TRBV5-6 and TRBJ1-4; 7 bases match TRBD1. J gave up 5 bases and V 3 bases, and 7 bases lay outside the gene matches. The CDR3 runs to 15 residues. Germline V gives CDR1 SGHDT, CDR2 YYEEEE. CDR3 sequence (DNA): TGTGCCAGCAGCTCCGACAGGGTGTCCAATGAAAAACTGTTTTTT. Translated, it gives CASSSDRVSNEKLFF.

The chain carries TRBV5-6 and TRBJ2-7, with D maybe TRBD1 (5 bases). The CDR3 contains 14 residues. V lost 0 bases and J lost 2, with 9 bases in between. Germline V CDR1 and CDR2: SGHDT, YYEEEE. The CDR3, as DNA: TGTGCCAGCAGCTTGGGGGGCTGGACCTACGAGCAGTACTTC. Translation: CASSLGGWTYEQYF.

J is TRBJ1-4 and V is TRBV11-2; 8 bases line up with TRBD1. CDR3 length equals 15 residues. V trimming: 2 bases; J trimming: 8 bases; junction bases outside the gene matches: 7. Germline assignment: CDR1 SGHAT and CDR2 FQNNGV. CDR3 amino acids: CASSLRTGYEEKLFF. In nucleotides, the CDR3 is TGTGCCAGCAGCTTAAGGACAGGGTATGAAGAAAAACTGTTTTTT.

For the CDR3, the DNA is TGTGCCAGCAGTACAGGGGCCTATGGCTACACCTTC. This gives the protein CASSTGAYGYTF. This chain joins TRBV11-2 and TRBJ1-2; 7 nucleotides line up with TRBD1. This CDR3 is built from 12 residues. Germline CDR1 is SGHAT and CDR2 is FQNNGV. V dropped 6 bases and J dropped 4; count of bases not matched to a gene: 2.

This clone was seen only a few times. The chain uses TRBV18 and TRBJ2-5, with a tentative D call TRBD2 (5 bases). Germline values: CDR1 KGHSH, CDR2 LQKENI. Trimming cost V 3 bases and J 1 base, with 6 bases left between them. There are 13 residues in the CDR3. The CDR3 region is CASSPGVQETQYF. CDR3 nucleotides: TGTGCCAGCTCACCCGGGGTCCAAGAGACCCAGTACTTC.

This chain connects TRBV7-5 to TRBJ2-2; TRBD1 is taken as the D call from the table, unchecked against the DNA. TRBV7-5 is annotated as a pseudogene. The CDR3 sequence is 17 residues long. The chain's CDR3 is CARSSTRDRGPTGELFF. In DNA, the CDR3 is TGTGCCAGAAGCTCTACTCGGGACAGGGGTCCCACCGGGGAGCTGTTTTTT.

This clone was recorded once. V and J are TRBV7-9 and TRBJ2-4; 7 bases are shared with TRBD1. V lost 3 bases and J lost 13; bases outside the gene matches: 9. Germline V gene data show CDR1 as SEHNR and CDR2 as FQNEAQ (reference sequence). The CDR3 runs to 13 residues. CDR3 coding DNA: TGTGCCAGCAGCTTCCTCTCCGGGACAGTCCAGTACTTC. This codes for CASSFLSGTVQYF.

This clone was found a few times. This sequence joins TRBV7-6 and TRBJ1-5; TRBD1 aligns across 7 bases. The germline CDR1 and CDR2 sequences are SGHVS and FNYEAQ. J gave up 2 bases and V 2 bases, and 3 bases lay outside the gene matches. This CDR3 is built from 15 residues. DNA of the CDR3: TGTGCCAGCAGCTTAAACACAGGGGGCAATCAGCCCCAGCATTTT. Translating it yields CASSLNTGGNQPQHF.

This clone was picked up one time. The chain recombines TRBV20-1 with TRBJ2-3; TRBD2 matches 10 bases. V was clipped by 3 bases and J by 7 bases; unmatched bases: 7. CDR3 length equals 14 residues. CDR1 and CDR2 (germline): DFQATT, SNEGSKA (reference sequence). As DNA, the CDR3 is TGCAGTGCTAGTAATCTAGCGGGGGATTATACGCAGTATTTT. The encoded protein is CSASNLAGDYTQYF.

For the CDR3, the DNA is TGTGCCAGCAGTTACCGCGGTCTCCCCATGGGTAATCAGCCCCAGCATTTT. Protein sequence: CASSYRGLPMGNQPQHF. V is TRBV6-2 or TRBV6-3 and J is TRBJ1-5; no reliable D call. The CDR3 runs 17 residues. V was pared by 2 bases and J by 4 bases, with 18 bases between. Germline V gene lookup returns CDR1 MNHEY and CDR2 SVGEGT.

This chain joins TRBV5-6 and TRBJ1-1; TRBD1 might be the D (6 bases). CDR1 SGHDT and CDR2 YYEEEE come from the germline V gene. The V and J ends lost 2 bases and 4 bases respectively, with 12 bases between them. The CDR3 has 14 residues. CDR3 sequence: CASSFRTVATEAFF. The CDR3 region has the DNA TGTGCCAGCAGCTTTCGGACAGTTGCCACTGAAGCTTTCTTT. Together with reference TRBV5-6 and TRBJ1-1, the CDR3 gives the full variable domain: DAGVTQSPTHLIKTRGQQVTLRCSPKSGHDTVSWYQQALGQGPQFIFQYYEEEERQRGNFPDRFSGHQFPNYSSELNVNALLLGDSALYLCASSFRTVATEAFFGQGTRLTVV.

This chain links TRBV4-2 with TRBJ1-6; D might be TRBD1 (6 bases). Trimming pared 0 bases from V and 8 bases from J, leaving 11 bases between. Germline values: CDR1 LGHNA, CDR2 YNFKEQ. The CDR3 runs 15 residues. The CDR3 region is CASSQEEGGDSPLHF. CDR3 DNA sequence: TGTGCCAGCAGCCAAGAAGAAGGGGGGGATTCACCCCTCCACTTT.

This rearrangement joins TRBV28 to TRBJ1-1, with D unclear. CDR1 and CDR2 (germline): MDHEN, SYDVKM. V lost 3 bases and J lost 4, with 6 bases in between. The CDR3 covers 12 residues. The CDR3 nucleotides are TGTGCCAGCAGTTTTTCAGGCACTGAAGCTTTCTTT. Protein product: CASSFSGTEAFF.

CDR3 nucleotide sequence: TGTGCCAGTAGTGCTACCCCAGGGGGATACCAGCCCCAGCATTTT. Residues: CASSATPGGYQPQHF. The chain employs TRBV19 and TRBJ1-5; 7 nucleotides agree with TRBD1. J lost 7 bases, V lost 5 bases, and 11 bases had no gene match. This CDR3 is 15 amino acids long. Per the germline V gene, CDR1 is LNHDA and CDR2 is SQIVND (reference sequence).

V gene TRBV30 combines with J gene TRBJ2-7, with TRBD1 as a possible D gene (5 bases). The CDR3 has 15 amino acids. The germline V gene encodes CDR1 GTSNPN and CDR2 SVGIG (reference sequence). Trimming stripped 4 bases from V and 2 bases from J, with 18 bases between. This CDR3 reads CAWTPQPGRTYEQYF. The DNA for the CDR3 is TGTGCCTGGACCCCCCAGCCAGGGCGCACCTACGAGCAGTACTTC.

The genes are TRBV4-1 and TRBJ1-2; D is unresolved. Germline assignment: CDR1 MGHRA and CDR2 YSYEKL. Trimming removed 1 base from V and 8 bases from J, with 11 bases in between. This CDR3 is built from 13 residues. This chain's CDR3 is CASSQVSEYGYTF. The CDR3, as DNA: TGCGCCAGCAGCCAAGTTTCAGAATACGGCTACACCTTC.

The rearrangement links TRBV6-5 to TRBJ1-6; D gene uncertain. The CDR3 contains 15 residues. Trimming cost V 0 bases and J 10 bases, with 13 bases left between them. Germline CDR1 is MNHEY and CDR2 is SVGAGI. For the CDR3, the DNA is TGTGCCAGCAGTTACTCGAACACAGAGCAATCACCCCTCCACTTT. This gives the protein CASSYSNTEQSPLHF.

The chain uses TRBV6-5 and TRBJ1-4; 8 bases agree with TRBD1. The CDR3 has 15 amino acids. Trimming cost V 5 bases and J 5 bases; bases outside gene matches: 7. CDR1 is MNHEY and CDR2 is SVGAGI in the germline V gene. The CDR3 DNA reads TGTGCCAGCAGTAGCCAGGGGGCAGGAAATGAAAAACTGTTTTTT. It is translated as CASSSQGAGNEKLFF.

This chain connects TRBV6-5 to TRBJ1-1, with D possibly matching TRBD1 (6 bases). The CDR3 length is 15 residues. Per the germline V gene, CDR1 is MNHEY and CDR2 is SVGAGI. Trimming took 6 bases from V and 3 from J, leaving 17 bases between them. CDR3 protein: CASRIGPGQYTEAFF. The CDR3 DNA follows: TGTGCCAGCAGGATTGGACCCGGACAGTACACTGAAGCTTTCTTT.

This rearrangement joins TRBV30 to TRBJ1-2; D is undetermined. Deletions cut 4 bases from V and 0 bases from J, with 6 bases between. The CDR3 covers 12 residues. Germline values: CDR1 GTSNPN, CDR2 SVGIG (reference sequence). The CDR3 region is CAWNTANYGYTF. CDR3 nucleotides: TGTGCCTGGAACACAGCTAACTATGGCTACACCTTC.

This sequence joins TRBV2 and TRBJ1-4; 10 bases agree with TRBD1. From germline, CDR1 is SNHLY and CDR2 FYNNEI. Unmatched junction bases numbered 6, after V lost 6 bases and J lost 5 bases. The CDR3 length is 15 residues. CDR3 amino acids: CASRSRDRGNEKLFF. The CDR3 coding sequence is TGTGCCAGCAGGAGCCGGGACAGGGGAAATGAAAAACTGTTTTTT.